This is a list of T cell receptor beta chains from one sample in a study of OX40 agonist ivuxolimab in advanced cancers. Measured with immunoSEQ multiplex PCR; TCRdb has only the in-frame clones, and not every one. The repertoire holds 50,000 to 65,000 clones, with 75% to 90% as singletons. The sample was CD4+ or CD8+ T cells sorted from blood, taken in a trial of the OX40 agonist ivuxolimab. The receptors shown here come from an adult with an advanced solid tumor such as melanoma, head and neck, liver or kidney cancer. The CDR3 runs from the conserved cysteine through the conserved F or W. D genes are given only for firm matches.

CDR3 protein: CASSLSRSDEQYF
J gene: TRBJ2-7
V gene: TRBV11-2
D gene: -

CDR3 protein: CASSSRRGTQETQYF
J gene: TRBJ2-5
V gene: TRBV11-2
D gene: -

CDR3 protein: CATSGLYLTGANVLTF
J gene: TRBJ2-6
V gene: TRBV15
D gene: -

CDR3 protein: CAISESVTRSYEQYF
J gene: TRBJ2-7
V gene: TRBV10-3
D gene: -

CDR3 protein: CAWRLAGQFNEQFF
J gene: TRBJ2-1
V gene: TRBV30
D gene: TRBD2

CDR3 protein: CASSLYEGGETQYF
J gene: TRBJ2-5
V gene: TRBV7-3
D gene: -

CDR3 protein: CASSRGRNEKLFF
J gene: TRBJ1-4
V gene: TRBV2
D gene: -

CDR3 protein: CASSEAFGQGSYEQYF
J gene: TRBJ2-7
V gene: TRBV6-1
D gene: TRBD1

CDR3 protein: CASSPQAPGEKLFF
J gene: TRBJ1-4
V gene: TRBV18
D gene: -

CDR3 protein: CASSEGLNQPQHF
J gene: TRBJ1-5
V gene: TRBV7-6
D gene: -

CDR3 protein: CAWSRIAEAFF
J gene: TRBJ1-1
V gene: TRBV30
D gene: -

CDR3 protein: CAISREGNTGELFF
J gene: TRBJ2-2
V gene: TRBV10-3
D gene: TRBD2

CDR3 protein: CASSFRPDTYEQYF
J gene: TRBJ2-7
V gene: TRBV27
D gene: -

CDR3 protein: CASSEGHMQPQHF
J gene: TRBJ1-5
V gene: TRBV19
D gene: -

CDR3 protein: CASSQGAGELFF
J gene: TRBJ2-2
V gene: TRBV30
D gene: TRBD1

CDR3 protein: CASSKGNQPQHF
J gene: TRBJ1-5
V gene: TRBV2
D gene: -

CDR3 protein: CASSLSGTFSYEQYF
J gene: TRBJ2-7
V gene: TRBV5-1
D gene: -

CDR3 protein: CASSTHLSEKVNYGYTF
J gene: TRBJ1-2
V gene: TRBV7-9
D gene: -

CDR3 protein: CASSLGGADTQYF
J gene: TRBJ2-3
V gene: TRBV5-1
D gene: -

CDR3 protein: CATSRDLGEKFF
J gene: TRBJ2-1
V gene: TRBV15
D gene: -

CDR3 protein: CAWRRRSQETQYF
J gene: TRBJ2-5
V gene: TRBV30
D gene: -

CDR3 protein: CAWSVWGAQETQYF
J gene: TRBJ2-5
V gene: TRBV30
D gene: -

CDR3 protein: CASSIGLRVNYGYTF
J gene: TRBJ1-2
V gene: TRBV19
D gene: -

CDR3 protein: CASSRLAGGDNEQFF
J gene: TRBJ2-1
V gene: TRBV6-1
D gene: TRBD2

CDR3 protein: CASRHGTSGYNEQFF
J gene: TRBJ2-1
V gene: TRBV7-9
D gene: TRBD2

CDR3 protein: CASSLTGAVNEQFF
J gene: TRBJ2-1
V gene: TRBV7-9
D gene: -

CDR3 protein: CASSLEADEGTEAFF
J gene: TRBJ1-1
V gene: TRBV7-2
D gene: -

CDR3 protein: CASRPGGGETQYF
J gene: TRBJ2-5
V gene: TRBV11-2
D gene: TRBD2

CDR3 protein: CASSTLTGGDSYGYTF
J gene: TRBJ1-2
V gene: TRBV9
D gene: TRBD1

CDR3 protein: CASSTGTSGTSEQFF
J gene: TRBJ2-1
V gene: TRBV11-3
D gene: TRBD2

CDR3 protein: CAWSTVPTGGGYTF
J gene: TRBJ1-2
V gene: TRBV30
D gene: TRBD1

CDR3 protein: CASSFGDSGYNEQFF
J gene: TRBJ2-1
V gene: TRBV5-1
D gene: -

CDR3 protein: CASSPTTDMNTEAFF
J gene: TRBJ1-1
V gene: TRBV6-6
D gene: -

CDR3 protein: CASSLVGGYEQYF
J gene: TRBJ2-7
V gene: TRBV11-2
D gene: -

CDR3 protein: CASTSASSGNTIYF
J gene: TRBJ1-3
V gene: TRBV18
D gene: -

CDR3 protein: CAWGSTDTQYF
J gene: TRBJ2-3
V gene: TRBV30
D gene: -

CDR3 protein: CASSLTLAAFNEQFF
J gene: TRBJ2-1
V gene: TRBV7-9
D gene: -